This T cell receptor beta chain emerged from a study of PD-1 blockade in classical Hodgkin lymphoma (TCRdb year 2020). Looking at the study overall: Nivolumab dosing was 3 mg/kg intravenously every 2 weeks, continuing until either disease progression or unacceptable toxicity. The study used CyTOF and TCR beta sequencing to define a peripheral blood immune signature of response to PD-1 blockade in classical Hodgkin lymphoma. General conclusions and limits of the study: Newly diagnosed patients were reported to have lower baseline TCR diversity than healthy donors, and relapsed/refractory patients were reported to have lower baseline TCR diversity still. Baseline diversity similar to that of newly diagnosed patients was observed in trial patients achieving complete response, whereas significantly lower diversity was observed in partial responders and progressors. CD4+ but not CD8+ TCR diversity rose significantly by C4D1 (p=0.0027 vs p=0.16), most apparent in complete responders (p=0.02). Diversity was lower in patients who began nivolumab less than 1 year after ASCT, so these patients were left out of later analyses to avoid confounding by immune reconstitution. The study covered only a single clinical trial cohort, and the causes of the repertoire differences, possibly disease activity or prior therapy, were still not defined.

Genomic DNA was extracted with the Qiagen DNeasy kit from unsorted PBMCs and from negatively selected CD4+ and CD8+ fractions. Using primers that anneal to V and J segments, immunoSEQ multiplex PCR amplified the TCR beta CDR3 regions. A synthetic immune receptor repertoire was used to minimize amplification bias, and any remaining bias was removed computationally after sequencing. The published analysis was carried out like this. Repertoire diversity was quantified as the Shannon entropy index using custom Python scripts. Unsorted, CD4+ and CD8+ repertoires were analyzed separately, except for combined analyses in which CD4+ and CD8+ sequences were merged in silico. A clone was considered expanded if an increase in frequency of at least 2-fold after treatment relative to C1D1 was found, and a pseudocount of 0.5 was applied to clones undetected at baseline. Singleton clones were defined as clones with 0 or 1 copy at C1D1, and non-singleton clones were defined as clones with 2 or more copies. Clones expanded in unsorted samples were labelled as CD4+, CD8+ or unknown by matching protein sequences in sorted samples from the same patient. Wilcoxon tests on paired samples were used to test changes in diversity from C1D1 to C4D1. Not all clones reach the TCRdb copy of this immuneACCESS table, which keeps in-frame sequences only. Checked studies attribute under half of the gap to unresolved V genes and leave the rest unexplained. The V and J calls and clone size come from that table; D and trimming were worked out from the DNA. A total of some 96,000 clones appear in this sample, about 93% of them only once. The ten largest clones add up to 1.5% to 2.5% of the sample.

Concerning this clone: The specificity of this receptor is unknown. No base qualities exist here, and no much larger clone lies one base off it.

The time point label, read with the paper, signifies: cycle 4 day 1 (C4D1), after more than five weeks of nivolumab. All trial patients had relapsed after autologous stem cell transplantation, with cohorts A, B and C differing in prior brentuximab vedotin exposure. The trial cohort included around 56 patients with relapsed/refractory classical Hodgkin lymphoma, and each patient had a best overall response of complete response, partial response or progressive disease. Single-agent nivolumab was administered to trial patients in the multi-cohort phase II CheckMate 205 trial. An independent review committee assessed best overall response by applying the 2007 International Working Group response criteria. PBMCs from the trial were collected at three points: immediately before nivolumab initiation (C1D1), and during therapy at cycle 2 day 1 and cycle 4 day 1. Peripheral blood was collected in 8 mL Vacutainer Cell Preparation Tubes, from which PBMCs were isolated by centrifugation and then cryopreserved.

The sample in question was peripheral blood mononuclear cells (PBMCs), obtained before the fourth cycle of nivolumab. The TCR comes from a human donor with classical Hodgkin lymphoma.

The bases read TGTGCCAGCATTTTCAGGGCTAGCGGGAGTGATACGCAGTATTTT. The encoded protein is CASIFRASGSDTQYF. The chain employs TRBV27 and TRBJ2-3; 10 junctional bases match TRBD2. Here V drops 7 bases and J drops 6 bases, and the junction holds 10 bases not matched to any gene. From the germline V gene (reference sequence), CDR1 is MNHEY and CDR2 is SMNVEV. The CDR3 measures 15 amino acids from cysteine to phenylalanine. The sequence is cut down to CDR3 DNA, 45 bases in frame from base 1.